This entry lists 13 T cell receptor beta chains sequenced from one sample in a study of HIV-infected patients and healthy controls (dated by TCRdb to 2013 to 2014). Follow-up blood from HIV-infected patients was collected roughly three months, about 14 weeks, after antiretroviral therapy began. Whole blood was used without fractionating the cells, so the repertoire represented all peripheral T cells without sorting. Receptor amplification or capture employed 5' RACE. Sequencing instrument: Illumina MiSeq. Roughly 490 ng RNA was reverse transcribed with SuperScript III using primers against the alpha and beta constant regions. Separate libraries for the alpha and beta chains were generated through chain-specific third strand synthesis that incorporated multiplexing indices. TCRdb passed the public sequencing reads through fastp at Q25 and MiXCR, retaining productive beta sequences. Under each unique CDR3 protein, matching rows form one entry showing the most common genes and DNA. Across this sample there are several thousand distinct CDR3 sequences, with roughly 8.7% seen only once. The ten largest clones represent around 21% of the sample.

The specimen was blood, collected during antiretroviral therapy. The receptors originated from an adult with HIV infection.

The sample holds many counts of this clonotype. The rearrangement joins TRBV24-1 to TRBJ1-2; 10 nucleotides match TRBD1. Losses at the gene ends were 4 bases for V and 4 bases for J; bases not matched to a gene: 5. Per germline, CDR1 KGHDR and CDR2 SFDVKD. The CDR3 is made up of 15 amino acids. The CDR3 region is CATSDRTGGTYGYTF. CDR3 bases: TGTGCCACCAGTGACCGGACAGGGGGTACCTATGGCTACACCTTC.

The CDR3 sequence is CASSPSGRNEKLFF. The CDR3, as DNA: TGTGCCAGCAGTCCCTCGGGCAGAAATGAAAAACTGTTTTTT. The chain couples TRBV12-3 or TRBV12-4 to TRBJ1-4; the D is unclear. This CDR3 is 14 amino acids long. V dropped 5 bases and J dropped 5 bases, with 12 bases sitting between them.

V and J are TRBV6-1 and TRBJ1-6, with D hard to call. The CDR3 spans 14 residues. The V end was cut by 3 bases, the J end by 2 bases, with 5 bases between. Germline values: CDR1 MNHNS, CDR2 SASEGT. In DNA form, the CDR3 reads TGTGCCAGCAGTGACGAGACCTATAATTCACCCCTCCACTTT. Amino acids: CASSDETYNSPLHF.

This clonotype was seen ten or more times. The rearrangement joins TRBV4-3 to TRBJ2-2; TRBD2 is a possible D gene (5 bases). The CDR3 is 16 residues long. The germline V and J ends were trimmed by 4 bases and 1 base, with 13 bases remaining between them. The germline V gene encodes CDR1 LGHNA and CDR2 YSLEER. The CDR3 DNA reads TGCGCCAGCAGCCCCGGGTCCCGGGGGAACACCGGGGAGCTGTTTTTT. It translates to CASSPGSRGNTGELFF.

The table lists this clonotype with many counts. The chain employs TRBV29-1 and TRBJ2-3, with D maybe TRBD2 (5 bases). This CDR3 is built from 15 residues. Deletions cut 6 bases from V and 1 base from J, with 17 bases between. Germline loops: CDR1 SQVTM, CDR2 ANQGSEA. CDR3 amino acids: CSVETPPRGTDTQYF. The CDR3, as DNA: TGCAGCGTCGAAACCCCGCCGAGGGGCACAGATACGCAGTATTTT.

Sample share makes this clonotype medium-sized (0.01 to 0.1%). The J gene is TRBJ1-1, the V gene TRBV28; TRBD1 agrees at 8 bases. Germline assignment: CDR1 MDHEN and CDR2 SYDVKM. V shed 4 bases, J shed 1 base, and the junction held 5 bases outside the gene matches. The CDR3 is made up of 15 amino acids. The CDR3 region has the DNA TGTGCCAGCAGTTGGGGGACAGGAGGGAACACTGAAGCTTTCTTT. Protein: CASSWGTGGNTEAFF. Together with reference TRBV28 and TRBJ1-1, the CDR3 gives the full variable domain: DVKVTQSSRYLVKRTGEKVFLECVQDMDHENMFWYRQDPGLGLRLIYFSYDVKMKEKGDIPEGYSVSREKKERFSLILESASTNQTSMYLCASSWGTGGNTEAFFGQGTRLTVV.

By proportion, this clonotype is medium-sized (0.01 to 0.1%). The genes are TRBV28 and TRBJ1-1; D ambiguous. The CDR3 has 10 amino acids. V was pared by 6 bases and J by 6 bases, with 5 bases between. Germline V CDR1 and CDR2: MDHEN, SYDVKM. CDR3 sequence reads: CASRRAEAFF. CDR3 DNA: TGTGCCAGCAGGAGGGCTGAAGCTTTCTTT.

In its sample, this clonotype was seen many times. The chain carries TRBV5-4 and TRBJ1-2; maybe TRBD1 (5 bases). CDR3 size: 16 residues. Trimming stripped 2 bases from V and 1 base from J, with 15 bases between. The V gene's germline CDR1 is SGHNT and CDR2 YYREEE (reference sequence). This CDR3 is CASSFPGGFGNYGYTF. The CDR3 region has the DNA TGTGCCAGCAGCTTTCCGGGGGGGTTCGGTAACTATGGCTACACCTTC.

This clonotype was seen ten or more times. The chain combines TRBV11-2 with TRBJ1-1; D call uncertain. The length of the CDR3 is 13 residues. V was clipped by 0 bases and J by 7 bases, with 9 bases between them. Per the germline V gene, CDR1 is SGHAT and CDR2 is FQNNGV. The chain's CDR3 is CASSLEASGEAFF. CDR3 DNA: TGTGCCAGCAGCTTAGAAGCATCCGGTGAAGCTTTCTTT.

This clonotype showed up many times. For the CDR3, the DNA is TGTGCCAGCAGCTTGGGCAGGGTAAACACCATATATTTT. Encoded protein: CASSLGRVNTIYF. V is TRBV7-2 and J is TRBJ1-3; D is perhaps TRBD1 (5 bases). V lost 3 bases to trimming and J lost 6 bases, with 9 bases between them. In germline, CDR1 is SGHTA, CDR2 FQGNSA. The CDR3 loop spans 13 amino acids.

Within the sample, this clonotype is medium-sized. The gene calls are TRBV6-1 and TRBJ1-6, with 9 bases matching TRBD1. In germline, CDR1 is MNHNS, CDR2 SASEGT. With V trimmed by 6 bases and J by 9 bases, 6 bases remained unmatched. This CDR3 spans 14 amino acids. CDR3 loop: CASSLGQGGSPLHF. In DNA, the CDR3 is TGTGCCAGCAGCCTGGGACAGGGTGGTTCACCCCTCCACTTT.

In this sample, this clonotype turned up many times. This chain joins TRBV11-2 and TRBJ2-7, with 9 bases matching TRBD1. This CDR3 has 17 residues. V dropped 5 bases and J dropped 0; count of bases not matched to a gene: 11. Germline CDR1 reads SGHAT; CDR2 reads FQNNGV. The CDR3 loop is CASSPFLGTGSSYEQYF. In DNA, the CDR3 is TGTGCCAGCAGCCCCTTTCTAGGGACAGGGAGCTCCTACGAGCAGTACTTC.

This clonotype was detected ten times or more. CDR3 DNA: TGTGCCAGCAGGCCGACGGTAGCCAAAAACATTCAGTACTTC. It translates to CASRPTVAKNIQYF. The J gene is TRBJ2-4, the V gene TRBV11-2; D is ambiguous. The CDR3 runs to 14 residues. Germline V gene lookup returns CDR1 SGHAT and CDR2 FQNNGV. V shed 6 bases and J shed 0 bases, with 9 bases lying between them. Looking up the rest from reference TRBV11-2 and TRBJ2-4 gives the full variable domain: EAGVAQSPRYKIIEKRQSVAFWCNPISGHATLYWYQQILGQGPKLLIQFQNNGVVDDSQLPKDRFSAERLKGVDSTLKIQPAKLEDSAVYLCASRPTVAKNIQYFGAGTRLSVL.